This T cell receptor beta chain was sequenced for a study of T-cell reconstitution after alpha-beta-depleted transplantation in children. Trimming removed 4 bases from V and 2 bases from J, with 12 bases in between. Germline V gives CDR1 SGHKS, CDR2 YYEKEE (reference sequence). The CDR3 spans 14 residues. TCRbeta library construction was performed incorporating unique molecular identifiers. TCRdb used MiXCR to reprocess the PCR reads, holding one entry per CDR3 protein. The table lists some 240,000 distinct CDR3 sequences, around 12% of them singletons. This clonotype was found many times. The sequencing here drew on PBMCs from the stem cell graft donor, taken from the stem cell graft. J is TRBJ2-5 and V is TRBV5-5; no clear D gene. This TCR was sampled from a human donor who donated a stem cell graft to a child with acute lymphoblastic leukemia. CDR3 residues: CASSIPDLQETQYF. The DNA for the CDR3 is TGTGCCAGCAGCATACCGGACCTACAAGAGACCCAGTACTTC.